The subject of this entry is one TCR beta chain. These data belong to a study of blood T cell repertoires in COVID-19. Whole-study context: Sites across the United States, Italy and Spain contributed samples from acute and convalescent COVID-19. In each case, the material was cDNA or gDNA derived from T cells, B-cell-depleted T cells, or PBMCs.

Individuals aged 18 to 89 years were recruited from 24 US areas. Assignment of participants to cohorts was predicated upon participant-reported clinical history. Germline CDR1 is SGHRS and CDR2 is YFSETQ. CDR3 size: 17 residues. V lost 4 bases to trimming and J lost 0 bases, with 18 bases between them. Repertoires were generated with immunoSEQ multiplex PCR, while TCRdb's copy carries only in-frame clones and drops some. The table shows fewer than 300,000 clones, with 80% to 90% occurring only once. V is TRBV5-1 and J is TRBJ2-3; tentative D call: TRBD1 (5 bases). Sample: PBMCs or T cells enriched from blood (not recorded which). The TCR was taken from a woman aged 30 to 39 who had recovered from COVID-19. CDR3 amino acids: CASSGQSLGMSTDTQYF. The CDR3 DNA reads TGCGCCAGCAGCGGACAAAGTCTGGGGATGAGCACAGATACGCAGTATTTT.